These 13 T cell receptor beta chains originate from one sample sequenced in a study of cytomegalovirus exposure and HLA in healthy donors. Only in-frame clones appear in the TCRdb table, and some are missing; sequencing was by immunoSEQ multiplex PCR. Of about 130,000 clones listed, approximately 91% are singletons. Sequenced: PBMCs. These receptor sequences come from a man aged 25 to 40 in good health and CMV-seronegative.

V and J are TRBV4-1 and TRBJ2-7; 10 nucleotides line up with TRBD2. The germline V gene encodes CDR1 MGHRA and CDR2 YSYEKL. V lost 6 bases to trimming and J lost 0 bases; unmatched junction nucleotides: 8. CDR3 length: 16 residues. The CDR3 here is CASSSGLADYSYEQYF. For the CDR3, the DNA is TGCGCCAGCAGTTCCGGACTAGCGGACTACTCCTACGAGCAGTACTTC.

The V call is TRBV4-1, the J call TRBJ1-4; TRBD1 might be the D (6 bases). V was cut by 3 bases and J by 8 bases, with 10 bases left in between. CDR3 size: 13 residues. The germline CDR1 and CDR2 sequences are MGHRA and YSYEKL. This chain's CDR3 is CASSQQGLEKLFF. In DNA, the CDR3 is TGCGCCAGCAGCCAGCAGGGGTTGGAAAAACTGTTTTTT.

The V call is TRBV14, the J call TRBJ2-7; 9 bases map to TRBD1. This CDR3 is 13 amino acids long. In germline, CDR1 is SGHDN, CDR2 FVKESK. V shed 9 bases, J shed 4 bases, and the junction held 7 bases outside the gene matches. Written as DNA, the CDR3 is TGTGCCAGTGACAGGGGGGGCGGTTACGAGCAGTACTTC. It encodes CASDRGGGYEQYF. Together with reference TRBV14 and TRBJ2-7, the CDR3 gives the full variable domain: EAGVTQFPSHSVIEKGQTVTLRCDPISGHDNLYWYRRVMGKEIKFLLHFVKESKQDESGMPNNRFLAERTGGTYSTLKVQPAELEDSGVYFCASDRGGGYEQYFGPGTRLTVT.

J is TRBJ1-2 and V is TRBV10-3, with D perhaps TRBD1 (6 bases). Per the germline V gene, CDR1 is ENHRY and CDR2 is SYGVKD. The CDR3 sequence is 16 residues long. V was pared by 5 bases and J by 0 bases, with 16 bases between. The chain's CDR3 is CAISIAGTSANYGYTF. Here the CDR3 DNA reads TGTGCCATCAGTATCGCCGGGACATCAGCTAACTATGGCTACACCTTC.

The chain uses TRBV19 and TRBJ2-1, with TRBD2 as a possible D gene (5 bases). CDR1 and CDR2 (germline): LNHDA, SQIVND (reference sequence). V lost 1 base to trimming and J lost 7 bases, with 8 bases between them. The CDR3 has 13 amino acids. This chain's CDR3 is CASSIGTGNEQFF. As DNA, the CDR3 is TGTGCCAGTAGTATAGGAACGGGGAATGAGCAGTTCTTC.

About this clone: The same CDR3 can be traced to other DNA sequences in this sample. The chain joins TRBV18 to TRBJ2-5; the match to TRBD1 covers 7 bases. Per germline, CDR1 KGHSH and CDR2 LQKENI. The CDR3 totals 13 residues. Trimming removed 3 bases from V and 2 bases from J; junction bases left unmatched: 0. CDR3 sequence (DNA): TGTGCCAGCTCACCGGGACAGCAAGAGACCCAGTACTTC. It specifies CASSPGQQETQYF. The variable domain in full, completed from reference TRBV18 and TRBJ2-5, reads NAGVMQNPRHLVRRRGQEARLRCSPMKGHSHVYWYRQLPEEGLKFMVYLQKENIIDESGMPKERFSAEFPKEGPSILRIQQVVRGDSAAYFCASSPGQQETQYFGPGTRLLVL.

The chain has TRBV11-1 and TRBJ2-5; 7 bases fit TRBD2. Germline trimming cut 4 bases from V and 4 bases from J; bases unmatched to any gene: 6. Germline-derived CDR1 and CDR2 are SGHAT and FQDESV (reference sequence). This CDR3 contains 14 residues. Written as DNA, the CDR3 is TGTGCCAGCAGCTCGAGGACTAGTGGAGAGACCCAGTACTTC. Protein sequence: CASSSRTSGETQYF.

The rearrangement links TRBV5-1 to TRBJ2-2; D ambiguous. V shed 0 bases and J shed 5 bases, with 11 bases lying between them. CDR3 length: 15 amino acids. CDR1 SGHRS and CDR2 YFSETQ come from the germline V gene. CDR3 nucleotides: TGCGCCAGCAGCTTGGCCGTTTCTAGTACCGGGGAGCTGTTTTTT. Its protein is CASSLAVSSTGELFF. The full variable domain, completed using reference TRBV5-1 and TRBJ2-2, is KAGVTQTPRYLIKTRGQQVTLSCSPISGHRSVSWYQQTPGQGLQFLFEYFSETQRNKGNFPGRFSGRQFSNSRSEMNVSTLELGDSALYLCASSLAVSSTGELFFGEGSRLTVL.

The V gene is TRBV19, the J gene TRBJ1-5; D ambiguous. Germline CDR1 reads LNHDA; CDR2 reads SQIVND (reference sequence). V was shortened by 1 base and J by 4 bases, with 8 bases between the two germline ends. This CDR3 is 14 amino acids long. DNA of the CDR3: TGTGCCAGTAGTATAGTCAGCAGGAATCAGCCCCAGCATTTT. Translated, it gives CASSIVSRNQPQHF.

J is TRBJ1-5 and V is TRBV5-5; 8 nucleotides align to TRBD1. The trim removed 4 bases at V and 0 bases at J, leaving 9 bases unmatched. The V gene's germline CDR1 is SGHKS and CDR2 YYEKEE (reference sequence). The CDR3 totals 17 residues. The CDR3 reads CASSVYQGAYSNQPQHF. CDR3 nucleotide sequence: TGTGCCAGCAGCGTGTATCAGGGGGCATATAGCAATCAGCCCCAGCATTTT.

V gene TRBV5-8 combines with J gene TRBJ2-6; 10 nucleotides match TRBD1. The CDR3 consists of 18 residues. Germline-derived CDR1 and CDR2 are SGHTS and YDEGEE. V dropped 5 bases and J dropped 4; count of bases not matched to a gene: 12. In DNA form, the CDR3 reads TGTGCCAGCAGACCCTACCCGGGACAGGGGAAGGGGGCCAACGTCCTGACTTTC. Its protein is CASRPYPGQGKGANVLTF.

This clone has more than one count but fewer than ten. The chain uses TRBV19 and TRBJ1-6; 7 bases are a match to TRBD1. The CDR3 has 15 residues. Trimming cost V 6 bases and J 7 bases; bases outside gene matches: 9. CDR1 is LNHDA, CDR2 SQIVND, per germline (reference sequence). Here the CDR3 reads CASRADDRANSPLHF. DNA for the CDR3: TGTGCCAGTAGGGCCGACGACAGGGCAAATTCACCCCTCCACTTT.

The chain links TRBV9 to TRBJ2-3, with D tentatively TRBD2 (7 bases). This CDR3 has 15 residues. Germline V lookup: CDR1 SGDLS, CDR2 YYNGEE. Trimming cost V 4 bases and J 6 bases, with 18 bases left between them. The CDR3 sequence: CASSYRPGGRDTQYF. The CDR3 DNA reads TGTGCCAGCAGCTACAGACCCGGGGGGCGGGATACGCAGTATTTT.